The source of this T cell receptor (beta chain) is a study of T cell responses to AZD1222 COVID-19 vaccine. Study findings and constraints: Spike-specific TCRs gained breadth and depth after people received two AZD1222 doses.

A word on this clone: Its antigen is unidentified.

Clones were read by immunoSEQ multiplex PCR, and TCRdb kept only the in-frame ones, dropping some. Of more than 110,000 clones listed, nearly 95% are singletons. Timing groups of about 4 and about 12 weeks for second doses were pooled. Trimming removed 1 base at V and 4 bases at J, with 4 bases between. In germline, CDR1 is LNHNV, CDR2 YYDKDF (reference sequence). CDR3 length: 13 residues. This receptor was obtained from an adult who received the AZD1222 COVID-19 vaccine. This sequence joins TRBV15 and TRBJ1-4; no reliable D call. The specimen comprised peripheral blood, sampled 28 days after the second AZD1222 dose. The CDR3 region is CATSRGVNEKLFF. The CDR3 nucleotides read TGTGCCACCAGCAGAGGGGTTAATGAAAAACTGTTTTTT.